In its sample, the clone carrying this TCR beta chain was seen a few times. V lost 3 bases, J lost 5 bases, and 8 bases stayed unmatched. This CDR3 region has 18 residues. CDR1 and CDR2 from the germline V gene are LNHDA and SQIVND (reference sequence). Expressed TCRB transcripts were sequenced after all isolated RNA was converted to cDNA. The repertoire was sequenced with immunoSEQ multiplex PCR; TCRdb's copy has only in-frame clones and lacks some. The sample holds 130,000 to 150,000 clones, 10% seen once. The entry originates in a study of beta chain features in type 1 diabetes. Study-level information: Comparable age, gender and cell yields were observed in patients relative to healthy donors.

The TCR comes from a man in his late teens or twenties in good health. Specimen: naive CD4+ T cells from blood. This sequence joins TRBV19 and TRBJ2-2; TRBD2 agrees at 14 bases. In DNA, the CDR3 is TGTGCCAGTAGTATGCCCAGACTAGCGGGGGGGCGTACCGGGGAGCTGTTTTTT. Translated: CASSMPRLAGGRTGELFF.